These T cell receptor beta chains were read from a single sample in a study of blood T cell repertoires in COVID-19. Profiled with immunoSEQ multiplex PCR; TCRdb holds only in-frame clones, not every one. The table lists 150,000 to 200,000 clones, 70% to 90% of them singletons. The sequenced sample consisted of peripheral blood. These receptors were obtained from an older man with active or convalescent COVID-19. Both conserved end residues are part of each CDR3. D genes are given only for firm matches. Clone sizes are given selectively: once, few, many, or a class where the clone is expanded.

>TRBD1|TRBV28|TRBJ1-5|.
TGTGCCAGCACTCGGGACAGAAATCAGCCCCAGCATTTT
CASTRDRNQPQHF
>.|TRBV7-2|TRBJ1-2|.
TGTGCCAGTCGGGGGGGGAGAAACTTCTATGGCTACACCTTC
CASRGGRNFYGYTF
>.|TRBV9|TRBJ1-5|.
TGTGCCAGCAGCGGCGAAGGGACACCCAATCAGCCCCAGCATTTT
CASSGEGTPNQPQHF
>.|TRBV10-2|TRBJ1-1|.
TGCGCCAGCAGTGAGATTGGAGGGTTGAACACTGAAGCTTTCTTT
CASSEIGGLNTEAFF
>TRBD1|TRBV6-2/TRBV6-3|TRBJ1-2|.
TGTGCCAGCAGTTACGGGGGACAGAACTATGGCTACACCTTC
CASSYGGQNYGYTF
>.|TRBV5-1|TRBJ2-1|once
TGCGCCAGCAGCACCCAGGGTCCGAATGAGCAGTTCTTC
CASSTQGPNEQFF
>TRBD1|TRBV6-2/TRBV6-3|TRBJ1-1|.
TGTGCCAGCAGTTTCCGAGACAGGGTCCCTGAAGCTTTCTTT
CASSFRDRVPEAFF
>TRBD1|TRBV6-1|TRBJ2-7|.
TGTGCCAGCAGTAAAGGTGTGGGGACAGGGTTTTACGAGCAGTACTTC
CASSKGVGTGFYEQYF
>TRBD1|TRBV7-2|TRBJ1-3|.
TGTGCCAGCAGCCCCAGGGGGAACTCTGGAAACACCATATATTTT
CASSPRGNSGNTIYF
>TRBD1|TRBV5-1|TRBJ1-6|once
TGCGCCAGCAGCTTTGGACAGGGGGCGAATAATTCACCCCTCCACTTT
CASSFGQGANNSPLHF
>TRBD1|TRBV30|TRBJ2-7|.
TGTGCCTGGAGTGCGCCCCCCGGGACAGGGGGTTCCTACGAGCAGTACTTC
CAWSAPPGTGGSYEQYF
>TRBD1|TRBV30|TRBJ1-6|.
TGTGCCTGGAGTAAACAGGGGTTGGCCCTCCACTTT
CAWSKQGLALHF
>TRBD2|TRBV7-9|TRBJ2-3|few
TGTGCCAGCAGCTCCCCGGGACTAGCGGGGGGAGTTTCGTATTTT
CASSSPGLAGGVSYF
>TRBD1|TRBV7-3|TRBJ1-2|.
TGTGCCAGCAGCTTAGGACAGGGCTATGGCTACACCTTC
CASSLGQGYGYTF
>.|TRBV10-2|TRBJ2-7|.
TGCGCCACCCGAGGGGGGGTCCCCCCCTACGAGCAGTACTTC
CATRGGVPPYEQYF
>TRBD1|TRBV3-1/TRBV3-2|TRBJ2-7|.
TGTGCCAGCAGCCAACCCCGATCCCTGAATTGTGGGACAGGCCCCTACGAGCAGTACTTC
CASSQPRSLNCGTGPYEQYF
>.|TRBV28|TRBJ1-3|.
TGTGCCAGCAGTCCCCCGACAGGAGGTGGAAACACCATATATTTT
CASSPPTGGGNTIYF
>.|TRBV5-1|TRBJ2-1|few
TGCGCCAGCAGCTTGGACAGTACCTACAATGAGCAGTTCTTC
CASSLDSTYNEQFF
>TRBD2|TRBV20-1|TRBJ2-1|.
TGCAGTGCTAGGCCGGGGGGAGAGCAGTTCTTC
CSARPGGEQFF
>.|TRBV5-6|TRBJ2-2|.
TGTGCCAGCAGCTTGGAAGTTGGCTTGAACACCGGGGAGCTGTTTTTT
CASSLEVGLNTGELFF
>TRBD2|TRBV18|TRBJ2-1|.
TGTGCCAGCTCACCCCTAGCGGGGAGCTCCTACAATGAGCAGTTCTTC
CASSPLAGSSYNEQFF
>.|TRBV12-3/TRBV12-4|TRBJ2-7|.
TGTGCCAGCAGTTTAGCCCTCTACGAGCAGTACTTC
CASSLALYEQYF
>.|TRBV24-1|TRBJ2-2|.
TGTGCCACCCGGACTAACGCGAACACCGGGGAGCTGTTTTTT
CATRTNANTGELFF
>TRBD1|TRBV6-5|TRBJ1-4|.
TGTGCCAGCAGAGCCGGGACAGTGGATGAAAAACTGTTTTTT
CASRAGTVDEKLFF
>.|TRBV2|TRBJ2-1|.
TGTGCCAGCAGTTACAGCTCCTACAATGAGCAGTTCTTC
CASSYSSYNEQFF
>.|TRBV7-2|TRBJ1-3|.
TGTGCCAGCAGCCCCCAGGGAAACACCATATATTTT
CASSPQGNTIYF
>.|TRBV14|TRBJ2-1|.
TGTGCCAGCAGCCAGCCGGGACTTCCCTCCTACAATGAGCAGTTCTTC
CASSQPGLPSYNEQFF
>.|TRBV18|TRBJ2-7|few
TGTGCCAGCTCACCACGAGACCCGTGGAGCTCCTACGAGCAGTACTTC
CASSPRDPWSSYEQYF
>.|TRBV7-2|TRBJ1-1|.
TGTGCCAGCAGCTTGTCCAGGGTGAACACTGAAGCTTTCTTT
CASSLSRVNTEAFF
>TRBD1|TRBV6-2/TRBV6-3|TRBJ1-1|.
TGTGCCAGCAGTTATGGGGGACAGCCCACTGAAGCTTTCTTT
CASSYGGQPTEAFF
>TRBD2|TRBV19|TRBJ2-3|few
TGTGCCAGTAGTCCTCCGGGACTAGCAGATACGCAGTATTTT
CASSPPGLADTQYF